The 30 T cell receptor beta chains below were found in one sample sequenced in a study of beta chain features in type 1 diabetes. Whole-study results and caveats: Moderately but significantly shorter TCRB CDR3s were found in Type 1 diabetes patients in all four CD4+ subsets.

For these receptors, no antigen is known. All of the isolated RNA was reverse transcribed, so expressed TCRB transcripts were sequenced. Sequencing was performed with immunoSEQ multiplex PCR; in TCRdb, only in-frame clones are kept and a portion is missing. The data show 600,000 or so clones, with around an eighth seen just once and roughly 0.04% held by the top ten. Sequences were obtained from naive CD4+ T cells from blood. Receptors were obtained from a man younger than 30 with type 1 diabetes.

The rearrangement uses TRBV4-2 and TRBJ1-6; a possible D gene is TRBD1 (5 bases). The CDR3 is made up of 16 amino acids. Germline CDR1 is LGHNA and CDR2 is YNFKEQ. V was trimmed by 3 bases and J by 5 bases, leaving 14 bases between them. The CDR3 protein is CASSQGLHEDNSPLHF. CDR3 coding DNA: TGTGCCAGCAGCCAGGGACTCCACGAAGATAATTCACCCCTCCACTTT.

The rearrangement joins TRBV28 to TRBJ1-4, with 7 bases lining up with TRBD1. Germline CDR1 is MDHEN and CDR2 is SYDVKM. This CDR3 is built from 13 residues. V lost 2 bases to trimming and J lost 10 bases; unmatched junction nucleotides: 4. Here the CDR3 reads CASSLAGGGKLFF. CDR3 coding DNA: TGTGCCAGCAGTTTAGCAGGGGGAGGAAAACTGTTTTTT.

This clone was observed a handful of times. The chain uses TRBV5-1 and TRBJ1-2, with a weak D call TRBD1 (6 bases). In germline, CDR1 is SGHRS, CDR2 YFSETQ. This CDR3 comprises 20 residues. The V gene lost 0 bases and the J gene lost 0 bases, with 24 bases spanning the gap. CDR3 bases: TGCGCCAGCAGCTTGGTACAACAGGGATCGAGATACCTAGCTAACTATGGCTACACCTTC. Translation gives CASSLVQQGSRYLANYGYTF.

This clone was counted between two and nine times. Written as DNA, the CDR3 is TGCAGCGTGGACTACAGGGGGCGAAGGGGACTAGCGGGAGGCTCCGAGCAGTACTTC. Translating it yields CSVDYRGRRGLAGGSEQYF. The gene calls are TRBV29-1 and TRBJ2-7, with 15 bases aligning to TRBD2. This CDR3 has 19 amino acids. CDR1 SQVTM and CDR2 ANQGSEA come from the germline V gene. V lost 6 bases, J lost 6 bases, and 21 bases stayed unmatched.

The table lists this clone with a few counts. The V and J genes are TRBV29-1 and TRBJ1-2; tentative D call: TRBD1 (5 bases). Per the germline V gene, CDR1 is SQVTM and CDR2 is ANQGSEA. The V end lost 7 bases, the J end lost 4 bases, and 16 bases lay between the germline ends. The CDR3 is 13 residues long. The CDR3 DNA reads as TGCAGCGCCCTTCGGGGGGATTCCTATGGCTACACCTTC. As protein: CSALRGDSYGYTF.

The table lists this clone with a few counts. This chain joins TRBV28 and TRBJ1-1, with D possibly matching TRBD1 (5 bases). This CDR3 contains 12 residues. The V end lost 6 bases, the J end lost 8 bases, and 13 bases lay between the germline ends. Germline V gene lookup returns CDR1 MDHEN and CDR2 SYDVKM. The DNA of the CDR3 is TGTGCCAGCAGCCGTACGCAGGGAGAAGCTTTCTTT. As protein: CASSRTQGEAFF. The variable domain in full, with the rest retrieved from reference TRBV28 and TRBJ1-1, is DVKVTQSSRYLVKRTGEKVFLECVQDMDHENMFWYRQDPGLGLRLIYFSYDVKMKEKGDIPEGYSVSREKKERFSLILESASTNQTSMYLCASSRTQGEAFFGQGTRLTVV.

The chain has TRBV30 and TRBJ1-1, with unresolved D. This CDR3 has 13 residues. The germline V and J ends were trimmed by 0 bases and 3 bases, with 8 bases remaining between them. CDR1 and CDR2 from the germline V gene are GTSNPN and SVGIG (reference sequence). The CDR3 loop is CAWSVQEYTEAFF. For the CDR3, the DNA is TGTGCCTGGAGTGTGCAGGAATACACTGAAGCTTTCTTT.

This chain joins TRBV29-1 and TRBJ1-4, with a possible D match to TRBD1 (5 bases). The V and J ends lost 3 bases and 4 bases respectively, with 15 bases between them. Germline CDR1 reads SQVTM; CDR2 reads ANQGSEA. The CDR3 extends over 15 amino acids. Written as DNA, the CDR3 is TGCAGCGTTGAGGGGGGGGAAAAGCTTAATGAAAAACTGTTTTTT. This translates into CSVEGGEKLNEKLFF.

The chain links TRBV6-6 to TRBJ2-1; D ambiguous. Between the trimmed V and J ends, which lost 5 bases and 8 bases, there was a span of 10 bases. In germline, CDR1 is MNHNY, CDR2 SVGAGI (reference sequence). The CDR3 spans 12 residues. CDR3 bases: TGTGCCAGCAGTCCTAATAGGGATGAGCAGTTCTTC. Translated: CASSPNRDEQFF.

In this sample, this clone turned up a few times. The J gene is TRBJ2-1, the V gene TRBV10-3; 10 nucleotides line up with TRBD2. The CDR3 spans 16 residues. V lost 2 bases and J lost 7; bases outside the gene matches: 8. The germline V gene has CDR1 ENHRY and CDR2 SYGVKD. The CDR3 protein is CAISEPLAGAVNEQFF. CDR3 sequence (DNA): TGTGCCATCAGTGAGCCCCTAGCGGGAGCTGTGAATGAGCAGTTCTTC.

The CDR3 reads CASSRPGAGGTQYF. The CDR3 nucleotides are TGTGCCAGCAGCCGACCCGGGGCAGGGGGTACGCAGTATTTT. The chain employs TRBV7-3 and TRBJ2-3; 7 bases agree with TRBD1. Germline lookup yields CDR1 SGHTA and CDR2 FQGTGA. The CDR3 covers 14 residues. Trimming removed 5 bases from V and 8 bases from J; junction bases left unmatched: 10. Looking up the rest from reference TRBV7-3 and TRBJ2-3 gives the full variable domain: GAGVSQTPSNKVTEKGKYVELRCDPISGHTALYWYRQSLGQGPEFLIYFQGTGAADDSGLPNDRFFAVRPEGSVSTLKIQRTERGDSAVYLCASSRPGAGGTQYFGPGTRLTVL.

This clone appeared a few times. The chain has TRBV25-1 and TRBJ2-5; maybe TRBD1 (5 bases). V was clipped by 2 bases and J by 7 bases, with 20 bases between them. Germline lookup yields CDR1 MGHDK and CDR2 SYGVNS. This CDR3 has 16 residues. CDR3 bases: TGTGCCAGCAGTGAAGCGGCCACGGCTCTTCAGGGGACCCAGTACTTC. Translated: CASSEAATALQGTQYF.

Only a few counts were recorded for this clone. CDR3 DNA sequence: TGTGCCAGCAGGCTTGGCGGGACTAGCACAGATACGCAGTATTTT. It specifies CASRLGGTSTDTQYF. This chain uses TRBV6-6 with TRBJ2-3; TRBD2 might be the D (6 bases). Trimming took off 6 bases at V and 0 bases at J, with 13 bases between the two ends. Germline CDR1 MNHNY, CDR2 SVGAGI (reference sequence). CDR3 size: 15 residues.

The rearrangement uses TRBV19 and TRBJ1-5, with no clear D. Germline CDR1 and CDR2: LNHDA and SQIVND (reference sequence). V was trimmed by 5 bases and J by 11 bases, leaving 10 bases between them. This CDR3 contains 11 residues. CDR3 bases: TGTGCCAGTAGTGCGGCCGCGACCCAGCATTTT. Its protein is CASSAAATQHF.

This clone was seen more than once but under ten times. The CDR3 sequence: CASSLVGGARKTQYF. The CDR3 coding sequence is TGCGCCAGCAGCTTGGTTGGGGGGGCAAGAAAGACCCAGTACTTC. The genes are TRBV5-1 and TRBJ2-5; D is possibly TRBD2 (7 bases). Germline V gene data show CDR1 as SGHRS and CDR2 as YFSETQ. This CDR3 comprises 15 residues. V gave up 0 bases and J gave up 6 bases, with 15 bases separating them.

A word on this clone: Within the sample, other DNA sequences also encode this same CDR3. The rearrangement joins TRBV5-1 to TRBJ2-5, with D maybe TRBD1 (6 bases). Germline-derived CDR1 and CDR2 are SGHRS and YFSETQ. The CDR3 is 14 amino acids. Trimming took 3 bases from V and 2 from J, leaving 11 bases between them. CDR3 coding DNA: TGCGCCAGCAGCTCGCGGACAGCACAAGAGACCCAGTACTTC. Its protein is CASSSRTAQETQYF.

The CDR3: CASSISGTGTYGYTF. CDR3 nucleotides: TGTGCCAGCAGCATTTCCGGGACAGGGACCTATGGCTACACCTTC. This chain uses TRBV16 with TRBJ1-2; 9 bases align to TRBD1. This CDR3 contains 15 residues. The germline gives CDR1 KGHSY, CDR2 FQNENV. V lost 5 bases and J lost 4; bases outside the gene matches: 8. The variable domain in full, with the rest retrieved from reference TRBV16 and TRBJ1-2, is GEEVAQTPKHLVRGEGQKAKLYCAPIKGHSYVFWYQQVLKNEFKFLISFQNENVFDETGMPKERFSAKCLPNSPCSLEIQATKLEDSAVYFCASSISGTGTYGYTFGSGTRLTVV.

This clone was counted only a few times. The CDR3 sequence: CASSQAPAYGYTF. The CDR3 coding sequence is TGTGCCAGCAGCCAAGCTCCGGCCTATGGCTACACCTTC. The J gene is TRBJ1-2, the V gene TRBV14; no firm D call. V lost 1 base to trimming and J lost 4 bases, with 7 bases between them. The germline CDR1 and CDR2 sequences are SGHDN and FVKESK. The CDR3 contains 13 residues.

The rearrangement uses TRBV30 and TRBJ2-3, with D perhaps matching TRBD1 or TRBD2 (5 bases each). This CDR3 spans 13 amino acids. CDR1 and CDR2 from the germline V gene are GTSNPN and SVGIG (reference sequence). With 0 bases removed from V and 9 bases from J, the gap between germline ends came to 13 bases. The chain's CDR3 is CAWSVRGQGTQYF. The CDR3 DNA follows: TGTGCCTGGAGTGTTCGAGGGCAGGGAACGCAGTATTTT.

This chain uses TRBV18 with TRBJ2-3; 10 bases align to TRBD1. The CDR3 consists of 16 residues. Germline loops: CDR1 KGHSH, CDR2 LQKENI. The trim removed 5 bases at V and 1 base at J, leaving 6 bases unmatched. The CDR3: CASSERQGAGTDTQYF. CDR3 sequence (DNA): TGTGCCAGCTCAGAGAGACAGGGGGCAGGCACAGATACGCAGTATTTT. Using reference TRBV18 and TRBJ2-3 for the parts outside the CDR3, the full variable domain is NAGVMQNPRHLVRRRGQEARLRCSPMKGHSHVYWYRQLPEEGLKFMVYLQKENIIDESGMPKERFSAEFPKEGPSILRIQQVVRGDSAAYFCASSERQGAGTDTQYFGPGTRLTVL.

The chain has TRBV30 and TRBJ1-2; D gene unclear. The ends were cut back, 2 bases at V and 8 bases at J, with 9 bases in the middle. Germline assignment: CDR1 GTSNPN and CDR2 SVGIG (reference sequence). The CDR3 consists of 11 residues. The DNA for the CDR3 is TGTGCCTGGAGTCTCCAGTCCGGCTACACCTTC. This codes for CAWSLQSGYTF.

This clone was counted between two and nine times. The CDR3 nucleotides read TGTGCCAGCAGTTACAGGGGGAAGTGGGATACGCAGTATTTT. This codes for CASSYRGKWDTQYF. The gene calls are TRBV6-6 and TRBJ2-3; tentatively, D is TRBD1 (6 bases). The germline gives CDR1 MNHNY, CDR2 SVGAGI (reference sequence). The CDR3 is 14 amino acids. Trimming removed 2 bases at V and 6 bases at J, with 12 bases between.

V and J are TRBV30 and TRBJ1-2, with D unresolved. This CDR3 is 15 amino acids long. Trimming took off 0 bases at V and 4 bases at J, with 15 bases between the two ends. CDR1 and CDR2 (germline): GTSNPN, SVGIG (reference sequence). The CDR3 here is CAWSVLWEQTYGYTF. Written as DNA, the CDR3 is TGTGCCTGGAGTGTACTATGGGAGCAAACCTATGGCTACACCTTC.

The V gene is TRBV2, the J gene TRBJ1-2, with D perhaps matching TRBD1 (5 bases). CDR1 SNHLY and CDR2 FYNNEI come from the germline V gene. This CDR3 is built from 13 residues. Trimming cost V 6 bases and J 4 bases, with 12 bases left between them. CDR3 sequence reads: CASRPTDTYGYTF. As DNA, the CDR3 is TGTGCCAGCAGGCCGACAGATACCTATGGCTACACCTTC.

This clone occurred a few times. The chain uses TRBV19 and TRBJ2-1; D is undetermined. This CDR3 is 12 amino acids long. V was trimmed by 5 bases and J by 5 bases, leaving 7 bases between them. Germline V gene lookup returns CDR1 LNHDA and CDR2 SQIVND (reference sequence). CDR3 bases: TGTGCCAGTAGTTTCACCGACAATGAGCAGTTCTTC. Protein product: CASSFTDNEQFF.

This chain uses TRBV30 with TRBJ1-2; D gene unclear. Germline CDR1 reads GTSNPN; CDR2 reads SVGIG (reference sequence). The V end was cut by 2 bases, the J end by 6 bases, with 19 bases between. The CDR3 runs to 15 residues. CDR3 in amino acids: CAWSSRALTYDGYTF. CDR3 DNA sequence: TGTGCCTGGAGTTCTAGGGCACTAACGTATGATGGCTACACCTTC.

The chain is built from TRBV27 and TRBJ1-2; 9 bases map to TRBD1. CDR3 size: 13 residues. Unmatched junction bases numbered 7, after V lost 6 bases and J lost 8 bases. CDR1 and CDR2 (germline): MNHEY, SMNVEV (reference sequence). CDR3 protein: CASSHAGTGGYTF. Here the CDR3 DNA reads TGTGCCAGCAGCCACGCCGGGACAGGGGGCTACACCTTC.

The V and J genes are TRBV10-2 and TRBJ2-5, with a possible D match to TRBD1 (5 bases). The ends were cut back, 8 bases at V and 2 bases at J, with 9 bases in the middle. The length of the CDR3 is 12 residues. Germline V gene sequence: CDR1 WSHSY, CDR2 SAAADI. The CDR3 nucleotides are TGCGCCAGCGGGGCGGAACAAGAGACCCAGTACTTC. Translation: CASGAEQETQYF.

The chain couples TRBV4-1 to TRBJ2-7; possible D gene TRBD2, 6 bases. The CDR3 totals 14 residues. Germline CDR1 is MGHRA and CDR2 is YSYEKL. V dropped 0 bases and J dropped 3 bases, with 9 bases sitting between them. CDR3 DNA: TGCGCCAGCAGCCAAGAATCCGGGAGCTACGAGCAGTACTTC. Translated, it gives CASSQESGSYEQYF.

The chain carries TRBV30 and TRBJ2-5; unclear D gene. This CDR3 has 10 residues. V lost 4 bases to trimming and J lost 5 bases, with 5 bases between them. Germline V CDR1 and CDR2: GTSNPN, SVGIG (reference sequence). The chain's CDR3 is CAWIGETQYF. For the CDR3, the DNA is TGTGCCTGGATAGGGGAGACCCAGTACTTC.